The clone carrying this T cell receptor (beta chain) was counted only a few times. A library of TCRbeta sequences, prepared with unique molecular identifiers, was generated. MiXCR, run by TCRdb on the PCR reads, gives a single entry per CDR3 protein. The table shows some 490,000 distinct CDR3 sequences, with 9.5% to 15% occurring only once. This sample was taken from a study of T-cell reconstitution after alpha-beta-depleted transplantation in children. The trim removed 5 bases at V and 0 bases at J, leaving 3 bases unmatched. The CDR3 runs 15 residues. The rearrangement uses TRBV12-3 or TRBV12-4 and TRBJ2-1, with 8 positions matching TRBD1. The receptor comes from a human donor who donated a stem cell graft to a child with combined immunodeficiency. The sequenced sample was PBMCs from the stem cell graft donor, obtained from the stem cell graft. This CDR3 is CASSGDRSSYNEQFF. The CDR3 DNA reads TGTGCCAGCAGTGGGGACAGGAGCTCCTACAATGAGCAGTTCTTC.